The clone carrying this T cell receptor beta chain showed up just a few times. Its target is not known. Quantitative barcoded 5'-RACE was used to prepare TCR beta libraries. TCRdb reprocessed the 5' RACE reads via MiXCR and lists one record per CDR3 protein. The sample contains around 540,000 distinct CDR3 sequences, roughly 12% of which appear only once. These data are taken from a study of CD8 T cells in ankylosing spondylitis. The germline CDR1 and CDR2 sequences are SGHRS and YFSETQ. Trimming at V came to 5 bases and at J to 4 bases, leaving 2 bases not matched to a gene. The length of the CDR3 is 13 residues. Study observations and caveats: The disease-linked clones had a CD8+ phenotype and low blood frequencies. What seemed typical of ankylosing spondylitis blood was a TCR beta motif built from fewer than ten highly homologous variants. In ankylosing spondylitis patients, matched synovial fluid reportedly showed significant enrichment of disease-linked clones.

The receptor comes from a male donor with ankylosing spondylitis. The V call is TRBV5-1, the J call TRBJ1-4; TRBD1 agrees at 7 bases. What was sequenced was blood, either unsorted or a sorted T cell fraction (not recorded which). CDR3 region: CASRGTDNEKLFF. The CDR3 DNA reads as TGCGCCAGCAGAGGGACAGATAATGAAAAACTGTTTTTT.